Below are 9 T cell receptor beta chains sequenced from a single sample in a study of cytomegalovirus exposure and HLA in healthy donors. 13 Jbeta primers and 60 Vbeta primers were used for the PCR. Assay: immunoSEQ multiplex PCR; the TCRdb copy retains only in-frame clones and omits some. The sample contains 70,000 to 95,000 clones, approximately 65% of which appear only once. The sample taken for sequencing was PBMCs. Receptors were obtained from a woman aged 30 to 39 in good health and CMV-seropositive.

This clone was seen a few times. The rearrangement joins TRBV27 to TRBJ2-7; D not certain. CDR1 and CDR2 (germline): MNHEY, SMNVEV (reference sequence). The CDR3 covers 15 residues. With 3 bases removed from V and 2 bases from J, the gap between germline ends came to 14 bases. As DNA, the CDR3 is TGTGCCAGCAGTTTCTTCGTCCCCGGTACCTACGAGCAGTACTTC. Translated, it gives CASSFFVPGTYEQYF.

The chain links TRBV11-3 to TRBJ2-1; the match to TRBD2 covers 11 bases. Germline-derived CDR1 and CDR2 are SGHNT and YENEEA. The CDR3 consists of 13 residues. J was trimmed by 9 bases and V by 3 bases; bases with no gene match: 1. The CDR3 loop reads CASSFGTSGEQFF. Here the CDR3 DNA reads TGTGCCAGCAGCTTCGGGACTAGCGGTGAGCAGTTCTTC.

The table lists this clone with a count of one. The chain joins TRBV7-8 to TRBJ1-5, with D uncertain. From germline, CDR1 is SGHVS and CDR2 FQNEAQ. Trimming took 5 bases from V and 7 from J, leaving 15 bases between them. This CDR3 comprises 14 residues. The CDR3 spells CASSPIEARQPQHF. Here the CDR3 DNA reads TGTGCCAGCAGCCCCATTGAGGCAAGACAGCCCCAGCATTTT.

This clone came up a few times. The chain employs TRBV27 and TRBJ2-7, with TRBD1 matching over 10 bases. Germline CDR1 reads MNHEY; CDR2 reads SMNVEV (reference sequence). J was trimmed by 1 base and V by 6 bases; bases with no gene match: 6. The CDR3 extends over 15 amino acids. DNA of the CDR3: TGTGCCAGCAGAGACAGGGGGCCTCCTTCCTACGAGCAGTACTTC. This sequence encodes CASRDRGPPSYEQYF.

The rearrangement uses TRBV6-1 and TRBJ1-5; D ambiguous. CDR3 length equals 14 residues. V gave up 3 bases and J gave up 5 bases, with 11 bases separating them. CDR1 is MNHNS and CDR2 is SASEGT in the germline V gene. CDR3 in amino acids: CASSDSRPDQPQHF. DNA of the CDR3: TGTGCCAGCAGTGACTCACGCCCGGATCAGCCCCAGCATTTT.

This rearrangement joins TRBV7-3 to TRBJ2-7; TRBD1 might be the D (6 bases). The V end lost 5 bases, the J end lost 4 bases, and 15 bases lay between the germline ends. Germline CDR1 and CDR2: SGHTA and FQGTGA. The CDR3 sequence is 14 residues long. The CDR3 coding sequence is TGTGCCAGCAGCCCCGTCGACAGGCCATACGAGCAGTACTTC. Its protein is CASSPVDRPYEQYF.

Written as DNA, the CDR3 is TGTGCCAGCAGCCTGGCCGGGGGGACTGGAAACACCATATATTTT. Translating gives CASSLAGGTGNTIYF. The gene calls are TRBV5-8 and TRBJ1-3, with D possibly matching TRBD1 (5 bases). This CDR3 is 15 amino acids long. Trimming removed 4 bases at V and 2 bases at J, with 13 bases between. Germline loops: CDR1 SGHTS, CDR2 YDEGEE.

This clone showed up just once. The rearrangement links TRBV18 to TRBJ1-1; D may be TRBD1 (6 bases). Trimming left V 3 bases short and J 4 bases short, with 15 bases between. CDR1 KGHSH and CDR2 LQKENI come from the germline V gene. There are 15 residues in the CDR3. The CDR3 loop reads CASSPDRGASTEAFF. Written as DNA, the CDR3 is TGTGCCAGCTCACCCGATCGGGGGGCAAGCACTGAAGCTTTCTTT.

The chain carries TRBV6-1 and TRBJ1-6, with TRBD1 as a possible D gene (5 bases). V lost 2 bases and J 11 bases, leaving 13 bases between the germline ends. The germline V gene encodes CDR1 MNHNS and CDR2 SASEGT. The CDR3 is made up of 14 amino acids. In DNA, the CDR3 is TGTGCCAGCAGTGAACTAGGGGTTCTCCCACCCCTCCACTTT. It is translated as CASSELGVLPPLHF.